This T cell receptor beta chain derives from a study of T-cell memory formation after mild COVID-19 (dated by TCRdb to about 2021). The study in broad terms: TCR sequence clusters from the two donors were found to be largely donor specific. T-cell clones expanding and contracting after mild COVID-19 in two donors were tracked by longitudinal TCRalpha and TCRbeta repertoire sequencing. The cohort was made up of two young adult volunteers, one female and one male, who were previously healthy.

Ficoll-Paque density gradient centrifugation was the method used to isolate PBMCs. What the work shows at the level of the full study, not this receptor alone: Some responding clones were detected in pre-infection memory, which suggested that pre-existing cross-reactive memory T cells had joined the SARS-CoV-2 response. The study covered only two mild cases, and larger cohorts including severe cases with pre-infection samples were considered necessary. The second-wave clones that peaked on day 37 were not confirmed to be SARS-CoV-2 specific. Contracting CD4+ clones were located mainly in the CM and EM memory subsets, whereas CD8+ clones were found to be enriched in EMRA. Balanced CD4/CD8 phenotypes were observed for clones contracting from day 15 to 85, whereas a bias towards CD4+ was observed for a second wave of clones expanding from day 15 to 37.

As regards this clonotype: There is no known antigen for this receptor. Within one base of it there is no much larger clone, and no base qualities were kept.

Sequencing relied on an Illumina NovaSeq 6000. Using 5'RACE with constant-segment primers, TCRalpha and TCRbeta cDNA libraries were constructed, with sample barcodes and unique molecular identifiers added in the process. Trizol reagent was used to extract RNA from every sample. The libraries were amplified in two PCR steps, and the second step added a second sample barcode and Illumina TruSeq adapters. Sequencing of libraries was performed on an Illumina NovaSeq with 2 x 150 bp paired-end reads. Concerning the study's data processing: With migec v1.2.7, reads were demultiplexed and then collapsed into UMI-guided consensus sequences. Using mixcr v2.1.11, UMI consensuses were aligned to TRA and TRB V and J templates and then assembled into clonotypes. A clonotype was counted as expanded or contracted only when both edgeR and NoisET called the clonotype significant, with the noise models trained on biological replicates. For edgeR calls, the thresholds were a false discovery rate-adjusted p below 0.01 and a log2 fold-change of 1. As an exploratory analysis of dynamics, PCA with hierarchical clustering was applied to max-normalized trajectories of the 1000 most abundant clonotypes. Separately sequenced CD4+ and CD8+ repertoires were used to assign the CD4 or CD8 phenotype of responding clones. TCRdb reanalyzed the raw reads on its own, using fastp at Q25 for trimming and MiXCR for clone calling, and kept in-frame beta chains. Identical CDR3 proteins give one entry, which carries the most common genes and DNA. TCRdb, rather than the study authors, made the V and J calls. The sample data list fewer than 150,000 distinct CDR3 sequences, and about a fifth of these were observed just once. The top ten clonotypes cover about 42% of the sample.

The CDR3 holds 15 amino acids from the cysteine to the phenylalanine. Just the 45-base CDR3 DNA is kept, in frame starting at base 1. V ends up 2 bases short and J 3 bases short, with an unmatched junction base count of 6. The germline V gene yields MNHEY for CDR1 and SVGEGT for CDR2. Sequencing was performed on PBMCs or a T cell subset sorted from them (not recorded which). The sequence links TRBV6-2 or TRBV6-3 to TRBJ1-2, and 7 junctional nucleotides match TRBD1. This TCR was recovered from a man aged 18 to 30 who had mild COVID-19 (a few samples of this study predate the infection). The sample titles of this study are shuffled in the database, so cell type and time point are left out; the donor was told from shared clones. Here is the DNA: TGTGCCAGCAGTTACCTCGGACAGGTTCACTATGGCTACACCTTC. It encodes CASSYLGQVHYGYTF.